The 20 T cell receptor beta chains in this list originate from one sample, sequenced in a study of monozygotic twins with inflammatory bowel disease. TCRdb re-called the 5' RACE reads and gives one entry per CDR3 protein, without DNA. This repertoire includes a few hundred thousand distinct CDR3 sequences. Sequences were obtained from blood. The receptors were gathered from a human donor with ulcerative colitis or Crohn's disease, or a healthy co-twin of an affected twin (not recorded which).

V gene TRBV6-5 combines with J gene TRBJ1-1. Per germline, CDR1 MNHEY and CDR2 SVGAGI. The CDR3 spans 15 residues. The CDR3 protein is CASSYSWGGSTEAFF.

V gene TRBV11-1 combines with J gene TRBJ2-5; TCRdb's D gene call, TRBD1, goes unchecked for lack of DNA. Germline V gene lookup returns CDR1 SGHAT and CDR2 FQDESV (reference sequence). There are 15 residues in the CDR3. CDR3 region: CASSLSGGYQETQYF.

V gene TRBV4-3 combines with J gene TRBJ1-6; TCRdb outputs TRBD1, but without DNA this stays unchecked. The V gene's germline CDR1 is LGHNA and CDR2 YSLEER. This CDR3 is built from 13 residues. The CDR3 sequence is CASSQDRARPLHF.

J is TRBJ1-6 and V is TRBV6-2 or TRBV6-3. The CDR3 runs to 15 residues. CDR1 is MNHEY and CDR2 is SVGEGT in the germline V gene. The CDR3 protein is CASRGTSSYNSPLHF.

This rearrangement joins TRBV7-9 to TRBJ2-3; TCRdb's D gene call, TRBD2, goes unchecked for lack of DNA. This CDR3 spans 16 amino acids. The V gene's germline CDR1 is SEHNR and CDR2 FQNEAQ (reference sequence). CDR3 loop: CASSLSVEGPTDTQYF. The complete variable domain, with remaining parts taken from reference TRBV7-9 and TRBJ2-3, reads DTGVSQNPRHKITKRGQNVTFRCDPISEHNRLYWYRQTLGQGPEFLTYFQNEAQLEKSRLLSDRFSAERPKGSFSTLEIQRTEQGDSAMYLCASSLSVEGPTDTQYFGPGTRLTVL.

V is TRBV27 and J is TRBJ2-3; TCRdb proposes TRBD1, but this gene call is untestable without DNA. CDR3 length: 16 amino acids. Germline loops: CDR1 MNHEY, CDR2 SMNVEV (reference sequence). CDR3 residues: CASSLLGSGMGDTQYF.

This sequence joins TRBV10-3 and TRBJ2-5; TCRdb's D call of TRBD1 is untestable without DNA. CDR3 length: 15 amino acids. The germline CDR1 and CDR2 sequences are ENHRY and SYGVKD. The CDR3 here is CATAQYGGPLETQYF.

J is TRBJ1-2 and V is TRBV4-1. The CDR3 consists of 15 residues. Germline lookup yields CDR1 MGHRA and CDR2 YSYEKL. The CDR3 sequence: CASSQLLIVGNGYTF.

This rearrangement joins TRBV29-1 to TRBJ2-2; the TRBD1 assignment by TCRdb is unverifiable without DNA. CDR3 size: 14 residues. Germline V gives CDR1 SQVTM, CDR2 ANQGSEA. The chain's CDR3 is CSVRVRGNTGELFF.

The rearrangement joins TRBV4-1 to TRBJ2-5; TCRdb's D gene call, TRBD2, goes unchecked for lack of DNA. In germline, CDR1 is MGHRA, CDR2 YSYEKL. This CDR3 is 15 amino acids long. CDR3 sequence reads: CASSQDPLAEETQYF.

The chain carries TRBV5-1 and TRBJ2-7; the TCRdb D gene call, TRBD1, has no DNA to confirm it. The germline CDR1 and CDR2 sequences are SGHRS and YFSETQ. This CDR3 spans 15 amino acids. CDR3: CASSLGGTDPYEQYF.

The V gene is TRBV12-3 or TRBV12-4, the J gene TRBJ2-1. The CDR3 extends over 14 amino acids. The chain's CDR3 is CASNPRSSYNEQFF.

J is TRBJ2-7 and V is TRBV15; the D call from TCRdb, TRBD1, cannot be confirmed without DNA. This CDR3 has 17 residues. Germline CDR1 is LNHNV and CDR2 is YYDKDF (reference sequence). The CDR3 here is CATSRDRSGGIVDEQYF.

The gene calls are TRBV5-1 and TRBJ2-1; TCRdb's D call, TRBD1, is unchecked because there is no DNA. Germline CDR1 and CDR2: SGHRS and YFSETQ. The CDR3 sequence is 15 residues long. CDR3 amino acids: CASSLDGTDYNEQFF.

The chain's CDR3 is CASSRTGQGAFSGDTQYF. The chain employs TRBV18 and TRBJ2-3; TCRdb selects TRBD1, and the lack of DNA leaves this call unchecked. The CDR3 length is 18 residues. Germline CDR1 and CDR2: KGHSH and LQKENI.

The chain has TRBV7-9 and TRBJ2-3; the TRBD1 assignment by TCRdb is unverifiable without DNA. The germline gives CDR1 SEHNR, CDR2 FQNEAQ (reference sequence). The CDR3 totals 14 residues. CDR3 in amino acids: CASSEDRRTDTQYF. The full variable domain, with the rest looked up from reference TRBV7-9 and TRBJ2-3, is DTGVSQNPRHKITKRGQNVTFRCDPISEHNRLYWYRQTLGQGPEFLTYFQNEAQLEKSRLLSDRFSAERPKGSFSTLEIQRTEQGDSAMYLCASSEDRRTDTQYFGPGTRLTVL.

J is TRBJ2-7 and V is TRBV7-3; the D call of TRBD1 rests on TCRdb alone, since no DNA is present to check it. The CDR3 consists of 15 residues. Germline V CDR1 and CDR2: SGHTA, FQGTGA. This chain's CDR3 is CASSLKSGRVHEQYF. Supplemented by reference TRBV7-3 and TRBJ2-7, the full variable domain reads GAGVSQTPSNKVTEKGKYVELRCDPISGHTALYWYRQSLGQGPEFLIYFQGTGAADDSGLPNDRFFAVRPEGSVSTLKIQRTERGDSAVYLCASSLKSGRVHEQYFGPGTRLTVT.

V is TRBV6-1 and J is TRBJ2-7; the TCRdb D gene call, TRBD1, has no DNA to confirm it. Germline V gene data show CDR1 as MNHNS and CDR2 as SASEGT. This CDR3 is built from 15 residues. The chain's CDR3 is CASSRDRRSSYEQYF.

The chain employs TRBV20-1 and TRBJ2-7. Germline CDR1 is DFQATT and CDR2 is SNEGSKA (reference sequence). This CDR3 spans 13 amino acids. CDR3 in amino acids: CSARDRRIYEQYF.

The CDR3 loop is CASRKSGGNEQYF. The chain recombines TRBV12-3 or TRBV12-4 with TRBJ2-7; absent DNA, TCRdb's TRBD2 call cannot be checked. This CDR3 contains 13 residues.